This TCR beta chain was sequenced for a study of identical twins. Overall study findings and caveats: Beta out-of-frame sequences displayed a weaker excess of sharing between twins. Cord blood beta clonotypes that were abundant carried fewer insertions, and memory repertoires showed no such trend.

V dropped 1 base and J dropped 3 bases, with 16 bases sitting between them. The germline CDR1 and CDR2 sequences are LNHNV and YYDKDF (reference sequence). This CDR3 contains 17 residues. This clonotype was seen many times. Its antigen is as yet unknown. Every sampled donor was Caucasian and healthy. Each CDR3 protein gets one entry after TCRdb re-called the 5' RACE reads with MiXCR. The sample shows 1.5 million or so distinct CDR3 sequences, under 35% of them seen only once. The sequenced sample consisted of cord blood. The source is a newborn girl in good health. The V gene is TRBV15, the J gene TRBJ2-1; D tentatively fits TRBD1 or TRBD2 (6 bases each). The CDR3 DNA follows: TGTGCCACCAGCAGAGGTGAAGTAGGGGGAGGCTACAATGAGCAGTTCTTC. Translated, it gives CATSRGEVGGGYNEQFF.